This TCR beta chain emerged from a study of T cell responses to AZD1222 COVID-19 vaccine. V was shortened by 6 bases and J by 4 bases, with 15 bases between the two germline ends. Looked up from germline, CDR1 is SNHLY and CDR2 is FYNNEI. This CDR3 contains 14 residues. Data came from immunoSEQ multiplex PCR; TCRdb stores just in-frame clones and leaves some out. The table shows about 99,000 clones, with 91% occurring only once. Study-level points and caveats: An increase in Spike-specific TCR breadth and depth was observed after two AZD1222 doses. The study sampled repertoires only after the peak T cell response. Among AZD1222 vaccinees, only 6 or 7 were seropositive at baseline. The donor cohort was predominantly white British with a female majority, and clonal diversity may have been underestimated.

Concerning this clone: Its target is unknown.

The clonotype was recovered from an adult who received the AZD1222 COVID-19 vaccine. Specimen: peripheral blood, collected 28 days after the second AZD1222 dose. The V gene is TRBV2, the J gene TRBJ2-5; maybe TRBD1 (6 bases). For the CDR3, the DNA is TGTGCCAGCAGAGCCGGGGACATGAGAGAGACCCAGTACTTC. Translation gives CASRAGDMRETQYF.